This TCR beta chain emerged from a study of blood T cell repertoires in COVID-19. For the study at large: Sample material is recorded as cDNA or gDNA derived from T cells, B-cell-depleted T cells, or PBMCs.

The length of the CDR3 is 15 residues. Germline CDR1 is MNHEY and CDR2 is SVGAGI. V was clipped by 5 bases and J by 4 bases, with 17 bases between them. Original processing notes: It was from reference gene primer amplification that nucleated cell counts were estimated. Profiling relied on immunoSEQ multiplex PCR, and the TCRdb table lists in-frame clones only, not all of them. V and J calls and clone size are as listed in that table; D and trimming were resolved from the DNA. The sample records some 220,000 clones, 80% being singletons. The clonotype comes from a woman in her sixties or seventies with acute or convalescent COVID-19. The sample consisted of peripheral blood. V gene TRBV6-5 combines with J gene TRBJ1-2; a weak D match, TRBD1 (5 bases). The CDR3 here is CASSPSPQGGYGYTF. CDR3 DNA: TGTGCCAGCAGTCCCTCCCCGCAGGGCGGCTATGGCTACACCTTC.